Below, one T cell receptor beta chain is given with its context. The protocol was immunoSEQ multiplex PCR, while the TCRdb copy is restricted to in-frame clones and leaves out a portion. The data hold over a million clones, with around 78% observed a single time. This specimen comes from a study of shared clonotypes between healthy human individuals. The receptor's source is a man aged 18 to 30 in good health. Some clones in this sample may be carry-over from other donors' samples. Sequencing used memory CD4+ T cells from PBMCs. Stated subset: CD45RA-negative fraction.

In DNA, the CDR3 is TGCGCCAGCAACGCTGGGACTAGCGGACCAGAGCAGTTCTTC. Its protein product is CASNAGTSGPEQFF. The V gene is TRBV5-1, the J gene TRBJ2-1; TRBD2 aligns across 11 bases. This CDR3 comprises 14 residues. Germline trimming cut 6 bases from V and 10 bases from J; bases unmatched to any gene: 9. Germline V CDR1 and CDR2: SGHRS, YFSETQ.